Following are 24 T cell receptor beta chains from one sample sequenced in a study of lymphopenia after photon versus proton radiotherapy. Using immunoSEQ multiplex PCR, the repertoire was profiled, and TCRdb retains in-frame clones only, with some absent. The sample lists 83,000 or so clones, more than 70% occurring once. The sequencing here drew on peripheral blood, taken from a patient treated with proton-based radiotherapy. The source is a man aged 55 to 70 with pancreatic cancer.

The chain recombines TRBV20-1 with TRBJ2-3; the D is unclear. CDR3 size: 10 residues. Germline-derived CDR1 and CDR2 are DFQATT and SNEGSKA (reference sequence). Trimming pared 6 bases from V and 3 bases from J, leaving 4 bases between. CDR3: CSASTDTQYF. In DNA form, the CDR3 reads TGCAGTGCCTCGACAGATACGCAGTATTTT.

V usage is TRBV4-2 and J usage is TRBJ2-7; D gene unclear. This CDR3 comprises 13 residues. Trimming removed 0 bases from V and 5 bases from J, with 8 bases in between. From germline, CDR1 is LGHNA and CDR2 YNFKEQ. The CDR3: CASSQEEGHEQYF. Written as DNA, the CDR3 is TGTGCCAGCAGCCAAGAGGAAGGACACGAGCAGTACTTC.

The V and J genes are TRBV28 and TRBJ1-2, with 7 bases identical to TRBD1. CDR1 and CDR2 from the germline V gene are MDHEN and SYDVKM. The CDR3 consists of 17 residues. V was pared by 5 bases and J by 3 bases, with 15 bases of the junction left unmatched. The CDR3 protein is CASSELLLTGNDYGYTF. The CDR3 DNA is TGTGCCAGCAGTGAACTACTACTGACAGGGAATGACTATGGCTACACCTTC.

The chain recombines TRBV29-1 with TRBJ1-2, with 9 bases lining up with TRBD1. V was clipped by 6 bases and J by 3 bases; unmatched bases: 8. There are 14 residues in the CDR3. The germline CDR1 and CDR2 sequences are SQVTM and ANQGSEA. CDR3 DNA sequence: TGCAGCGTACAAACACGGACAGGGGACTATGGCTACACCTTC. Its protein product is CSVQTRTGDYGYTF.

The rearrangement links TRBV7-2 to TRBJ1-5; TRBD1 aligns across 8 bases. With 4 bases clipped from V and 7 bases from J, the junction kept 3 bases outside the gene matches. Germline-derived CDR1 and CDR2 are SGHTA and FQGNSA. This CDR3 comprises 13 residues. The CDR3 DNA follows: TGTGCCAGCAGCTACAACAGGGGGCAGCCCCAGCATTTT. As protein: CASSYNRGQPQHF.

This clone has only a few counts. The gene calls are TRBV11-3 and TRBJ2-1, with 9 bases that match TRBD2. V was pared by 6 bases and J by 11 bases, with 8 bases of the junction left unmatched. This CDR3 spans 13 amino acids. Germline V gene sequence: CDR1 SGHNT, CDR2 YENEEA. The CDR3 spells CASRTAGGLQQFF. In DNA, the CDR3 is TGTGCCAGCAGGACGGCGGGAGGGCTTCAGCAGTTCTTC. Full variable domain (outside the CDR3, taken from reference TRBV11-3 and TRBJ2-1): EAGVVQSPRYKIIEKKQPVAFWCNPISGHNTLYWYLQNLGQGPELLIRYENEEAVDDSQLPKDRFSAERLKGVDSTLKIQPAELGDSAVYLCASRTAGGLQQFFGPGTRLTVL.

V gene TRBV27 combines with J gene TRBJ2-5, with TRBD1 matching over 11 bases. This CDR3 has 15 amino acids. Germline CDR1 is MNHEY and CDR2 is SMNVEV (reference sequence). V trimming: 6 bases; J trimming: 4 bases; junction bases outside the gene matches: 7. The CDR3 DNA reads as TGTGCCAGCAGACCGTCGGACAGGGGGCCAGAGACCCAGTACTTC. Its protein is CASRPSDRGPETQYF.

This clone has only one observation. V gene TRBV5-1 combines with J gene TRBJ1-6; D is possibly TRBD1 (5 bases). This CDR3 has 15 amino acids. Germline V gene lookup returns CDR1 SGHRS and CDR2 YFSETQ. V was trimmed by 2 bases and J by 5 bases, leaving 11 bases between them. The CDR3: CASSFGQGDNSPLHF. The CDR3, as DNA: TGCGCCAGCAGCTTTGGGCAGGGAGATAATTCACCCCTCCACTTT.

The rearrangement uses TRBV18 and TRBJ2-1; 10 nucleotides match TRBD2. V was clipped by 4 bases and J by 5 bases; unmatched bases: 5. Germline V gene data show CDR1 as KGHSH and CDR2 as LQKENI. The CDR3 runs to 15 residues. The CDR3 DNA reads as TGTGCCAGCTCACTGGTTCTAGCGGGAGACAATGAGCAGTTCTTC. Translating it yields CASSLVLAGDNEQFF.

This clone occurred once. The chain couples TRBV6-5 to TRBJ1-1; D ambiguous. Per the germline V gene, CDR1 is MNHEY and CDR2 is SVGAGI. The V end was cut by 6 bases, the J end by 1 base, with 15 bases between. This CDR3 comprises 15 residues. The CDR3 region is CASRPPRGANTEAFF. In DNA, the CDR3 is TGTGCCAGCAGACCCCCCCGGGGAGCGAACACTGAAGCTTTCTTT.

This clone showed up just a few times. V is TRBV6-1 and J is TRBJ1-4, with 7 bases identical to TRBD1. The CDR3 sequence is 13 residues long. CDR1 is MNHNS and CDR2 is SASEGT in the germline V gene. Germline trimming cut 7 bases from V and 2 bases from J; bases unmatched to any gene: 1. Written as DNA, the CDR3 is TGTGCCAGCAAACAGGGGACTAATGAAAAACTGTTTTTT. Translated: CASKQGTNEKLFF.

This clone came up a few times. The rearrangement joins TRBV30 to TRBJ1-1; a possible D gene is TRBD1 (5 bases). CDR1 is GTSNPN and CDR2 is SVGIG in the germline V gene (reference sequence). Trimming took 3 bases from V and 10 from J, leaving 33 bases between them. The CDR3 consists of 18 residues. DNA of the CDR3: TGTGCCTGGAGAGGTGCCGGGGGAGCTCAACGCGGGGTGTTCGGAGCTTTCTTT. Its translation: CAWRGAGGAQRGVFGAFF. The full variable domain, completed using reference TRBV30 and TRBJ1-1, is SQTIHQWPATLVQPVGSPLSLECTVEGTSNPNLYWYRQAAGRGLQLLFYSVGIGQISSEVPQNLSASRPQDRQFILSSKKLLLSDSGFYLCAWRGAGGAQRGVFGAFFGQGTRLTVV.

This sequence joins TRBV28 and TRBJ1-4, with D unresolved. This CDR3 comprises 13 residues. Trimming stripped 8 bases from V and 3 bases from J, with 10 bases between. The germline CDR1 and CDR2 sequences are MDHEN and SYDVKM. CDR3 amino acids: CASRGSPNEKLFF. The CDR3 nucleotides read TGTGCCAGCCGAGGGTCCCCTAATGAAAAACTGTTTTTT.

The CDR3 sequence: CAWSRDRVPTNEKLFF. CDR3 in DNA: TGTGCCTGGAGTCGGGACAGGGTACCAACTAATGAAAAACTGTTTTTT. The chain combines TRBV30 with TRBJ1-4, with 9 positions matching TRBD1. The junction had 4 bases not matched to a gene; V was cut back by 2 bases and J by 0 bases. The CDR3 length is 16 residues. CDR1 is GTSNPN and CDR2 is SVGIG in the germline V gene (reference sequence).

The chain combines TRBV30 with TRBJ2-1, with a weak D call TRBD2 (5 bases). The CDR3 totals 11 residues. V shed 0 bases and J shed 8 bases, with 5 bases lying between them. Germline V CDR1 and CDR2: GTSNPN, SVGIG (reference sequence). CDR3 coding DNA: TGTGCCTGGAGTGTACTAGATGAGCAGTTCTTC. This codes for CAWSVLDEQFF.

CDR3 DNA: TGTGCCAGCTCATGGACAGGGAATGAGCAGTTCTTC. It is translated as CASSWTGNEQFF. The V and J genes are TRBV18 and TRBJ2-1; 8 nucleotides agree with TRBD1. V was pared by 5 bases and J by 7 bases, with 1 base of the junction left unmatched. CDR3 length: 12 amino acids. Germline CDR1 is KGHSH and CDR2 is LQKENI.

This chain links TRBV14 with TRBJ2-5, with 10 bases aligning to TRBD2. Germline lookup yields CDR1 SGHDN and CDR2 FVKESK. The CDR3 totals 14 residues. Losses at the gene ends were 1 base for V and 4 bases for J; bases not matched to a gene: 0. The CDR3 reads CASSQGLAGETQYF. CDR3 sequence (DNA): TGTGCCAGCAGCCAAGGACTAGCGGGAGAGACCCAGTACTTC.

The rearrangement uses TRBV7-6 and TRBJ1-4; 7 nucleotides align to TRBD1. CDR3 size: 14 residues. Looked up from germline, CDR1 is SGHVS and CDR2 is FNYEAQ. V was clipped by 5 bases and J by 8 bases; unmatched bases: 8. This chain's CDR3 is CASSLGTAREKLFF. CDR3 in DNA: TGTGCCAGCAGCCTAGGGACAGCGCGAGAAAAACTGTTTTTT.

The count of this clone is one. The chain employs TRBV7-9 and TRBJ1-4; 7 bases line up with TRBD1. The V gene's germline CDR1 is SEHNR and CDR2 FQNEAQ (reference sequence). The CDR3 is made up of 16 amino acids. With 5 bases clipped from V and 0 bases from J, the junction kept 6 bases outside the gene matches. The CDR3 region is CASSGATGATNEKLFF. The CDR3 DNA is TGTGCCAGCAGCGGCGCCACAGGGGCAACTAATGAAAAACTGTTTTTT.

V usage is TRBV7-3 and J usage is TRBJ2-7; D gene unclear. This CDR3 is 13 amino acids long. Germline assignment: CDR1 SGHTA and CDR2 FQGTGA. The V end lost 5 bases, the J end lost 2 bases, and 10 bases lay between the germline ends. The CDR3 DNA sequence: TGTGCCAGCAGCGCGACCGAGACCTACGAGCAGTACTTC. Protein product: CASSATETYEQYF. Variable domain in full (rest from reference TRBV7-3 and TRBJ2-7): GAGVSQTPSNKVTEKGKYVELRCDPISGHTALYWYRQSLGQGPEFLIYFQGTGAADDSGLPNDRFFAVRPEGSVSTLKIQRTERGDSAVYLCASSATETYEQYFGPGTRLTVT.

V is TRBV28 and J is TRBJ1-1; tentative D call: TRBD1 (5 bases). Germline V gene lookup returns CDR1 MDHEN and CDR2 SYDVKM. V was clipped by 2 bases and J by 1 base, with 11 bases between them. This CDR3 region has 15 residues. The CDR3 loop is CASSLLRGTNTEAFF. In DNA form, the CDR3 reads TGTGCCAGCAGTTTACTTAGGGGAACGAACACTGAAGCTTTCTTT.

The chain employs TRBV7-2 and TRBJ2-5; D may match TRBD1 or TRBD2 (6 bases each). V was shortened by 1 base and J by 4 bases, with 10 bases between the two germline ends. Germline lookup yields CDR1 SGHTA and CDR2 FQGNSA. The CDR3 is 14 amino acids. CDR3 amino acids: CASSLEGGGETQYF. The CDR3 DNA is TGTGCCAGCAGCTTAGAGGGGGGAGGAGAGACCCAGTACTTC.

The chain joins TRBV5-4 to TRBJ2-1, with 8 bases lining up with TRBD2. This CDR3 region has 15 residues. The germline V gene has CDR1 SGHNT and CDR2 YYREEE (reference sequence). The ends lost 2 bases at V and 7 bases at J; junction bases unmatched: 8. Here the CDR3 reads CASSFLAGPGNEQFF. CDR3 DNA sequence: TGTGCCAGCAGCTTTCTAGCGGGCCCCGGGAATGAGCAGTTCTTC.

Concerning this clone: One end of the junction fails to match germline, which may point to a read error. The V call is TRBV28, the J call TRBJ2-7; 8 bases match TRBD1. The germline CDR1 and CDR2 sequences are MDHEN and SYDVKM. This CDR3 region has 12 residues. CDR3 protein: CASTNPRGPLRF. CDR3 bases: TGTGCCAGCACCAATCCCAGGGGGCCCCTGAGATTC.